A selection of T cell receptor beta chains follows, all from one sample in a study of CD8+ T cells in alopecia areata. Assay used: immunoSEQ multiplex PCR; TCRdb lists only in-frame clones, some missing. The sample lists about 150,000 clones, less than 65% occurring once. The sample consisted of CD8+ T cells sorted from blood. These TCRs come from a human donor in good health. The CDR3 runs from the conserved cysteine through the conserved F or W. Each record gives: D gene, V gene, J gene, clone size, CDR3 DNA, CDR3 protein. A D gene is named only where the DNA matches it firmly. Clone size appears in some rows only: once, few, many, or a class for an expanded clone.

.	TRBV7-3	TRBJ2-3	.	TGTGCCAGCAGCTTAACACCCGGCGGGGCGAGAGACACAGATACGCAGTATTTT	CASSLTPGGARDTDTQYF
TRBD1	TRBV27	TRBJ1-2	.	TGTGCCAGCAGCCCCGGGACAGCTCCTAACTATGGCTACACCTTC	CASSPGTAPNYGYTF
.	TRBV13	TRBJ2-1	.	TGTGCCAGCAGCTTCCACAATGAGCAGTTCTTC	CASSFHNEQFF
.	TRBV30	TRBJ2-7	.	TGTGCCTGGAGTGTAGCCCGGGGGGCATATGGAGACGAGCAGTACTTC	CAWSVARGAYGDEQYF
.	TRBV9	TRBJ2-1	.	TGTGCCAGCACTAGCAGGTACTACAATGAGCAGTTCTTC	CASTSRYYNEQFF
TRBD1	TRBV11-2	TRBJ1-1	few	TGTGCCAGCAGCCCGCCAACATACAGGGGGCATAGTAAGACTGAAGCTTTCTTT	CASSPPTYRGHSKTEAFF
TRBD2	TRBV6-6	TRBJ2-1	.	TGTGCCAGCGTCCTTGAGGGACTAATAGGGAATGAGCAGTTCTTC	CASVLEGLIGNEQFF
.	TRBV29-1	TRBJ2-1	.	TGCAGCGTTGGGGCAGGGCAGTACAATGAGCAGTTCTTC	CSVGAGQYNEQFF
TRBD2	TRBV7-3	TRBJ2-7	.	TGTGCCAGCAGCTTAAACCCTAGCGGGAGGCCACGGCTACTCTACGAGCAGTACTTC	CASSLNPSGRPRLLYEQYF
TRBD1	TRBV5-1	TRBJ2-3	.	TGCGCCAGCAGAATCGGGACAGGGGTAGCAGATACGCAGTATTTT	CASRIGTGVADTQYF
.	TRBV7-9	TRBJ1-5	few	TGTGCCAGCAGCCCGTGGCGGGATCAGCCCCAGCATTTT	CASSPWRDQPQHF
.	TRBV13	TRBJ2-4	few	TGTGCCAGCAGCGGCAGCCTAGAAAACATTCAGTACTTC	CASSGSLENIQYF
.	TRBV27	TRBJ1-5	.	TGTGCCAGCAGTCCCCTTACGGGGCTTTCTGTGCCCCAGCATTTT	CASSPLTGLSVPQHF
.	TRBV29-1	TRBJ1-4	.	TGCAGCGTTGAGATGGGAACCGGAAAACTGTTTTTT	CSVEMGTGKLFF
.	TRBV29-1	TRBJ1-2	few	TGCAGCGTTGTAGGGGGTGTCTATGGCTACACCTTC	CSVVGGVYGYTF
.	TRBV9	TRBJ2-3	.	TGTGCCAGCAGCGCGTCACTAGTGTGGGCAGATACGCAGTATTTT	CASSASLVWADTQYF
.	TRBV29-1	TRBJ1-5	.	TGCAGCGTGGCGACAGACCCGGGGCAGCCCCAGCATTTT	CSVATDPGQPQHF
.	TRBV19	TRBJ1-4	few	TGTGCCAGTAGTCCGGGACGGACCAATGAAAAACTGTTTTTT	CASSPGRTNEKLFF
.	TRBV29-1	TRBJ1-1	.	TGCAGCGTTGTTGGTACCGTGAACACTGAAGCTTTCTTT	CSVVGTVNTEAFF
TRBD2	TRBV29-1	TRBJ2-1	.	TGCAGCGGGACTAGCGCTAATGAGCAGTTCTTC	CSGTSANEQFF
.	TRBV29-1	TRBJ2-1	.	TGCAGCCGGGCCAGGGGCCGCTCCTACAATGAGCAGTTCTTC	CSRARGRSYNEQFF
TRBD2	TRBV2	TRBJ2-1	.	TGTGCCAGCAGTGAAGGCCCCGCTAGCGGGAGGGCCTGGGAGCAGTTCTTC	CASSEGPASGRAWEQFF
TRBD2	TRBV15	TRBJ2-1	.	TGTGCCACCAGCCGGGGACTAGCGAACAATGAGCAGTTCTTC	CATSRGLANNEQFF
.	TRBV27	TRBJ2-7	.	TGTGCCAGCAGATCGGGGACCTCCTACGAGCAGTACTTC	CASRSGTSYEQYF
TRBD1	TRBV30	TRBJ1-2	.	TGTGCCTGGACCCCCGCGGACAGGGAAAGGAACTATGGCTACACCTTC	CAWTPADRERNYGYTF
TRBD1	TRBV2	TRBJ2-3	.	TGTGCCAGCAGTGACGGGACAGGGCTTTATACGCAGTATTTT	CASSDGTGLYTQYF
.	TRBV5-4	TRBJ2-7	few	TGTGCCAGCAGCTTTCGGACACTCGTGGGCTCCTACGAGCAGTACTTC	CASSFRTLVGSYEQYF
.	TRBV6-5	TRBJ2-7	.	TGTGCCAGCAGTTCGCCGGGGCTCGAGCAGTACTTC	CASSSPGLEQYF
.	TRBV27	TRBJ1-1	.	TGTGCCAGCAGTTGGAACGGGCATTTGAACACTGAAGCTTTCTTT	CASSWNGHLNTEAFF
.	TRBV29-1	TRBJ1-1	.	TGCAGCGGGGATTTCTCAGGGAGGAACACTGAAGCTTTCTTT	CSGDFSGRNTEAFF
TRBD2	TRBV25-1	TRBJ2-1	.	TGTGCCAGCAGTGAGCAAGCGGGAGGACTAGAGCAGTTCTTC	CASSEQAGGLEQFF
TRBD1	TRBV4-1	TRBJ2-7	.	TGCGCCAGCAGCCAAAAAGGACAGGGCGCGACCTACGAGCAGTACTTC	CASSQKGQGATYEQYF
.	TRBV7-2	TRBJ1-5	.	TGTGCCAGCAGCTTAAACGCCAGAGTCAATCAGCCCCAGCATTTT	CASSLNARVNQPQHF
TRBD1	TRBV4-1	TRBJ2-1	.	TGCGCCAGCAGCCAAGAAGGGGACAGGGGCTTGAACAATGAGCAGTTCTTC	CASSQEGDRGLNNEQFF
.	TRBV5-1	TRBJ2-7	.	TGCGCCAGCAGCTTGGAGGGCCGTCTACTCGACGAGCAGTACTTC	CASSLEGRLLDEQYF
.	TRBV30	TRBJ2-2	.	TGTGCCTGGACCGGGGCAGATCCCCTACCCACCGGGGAGCTGTTTTTT	CAWTGADPLPTGELFF
.	TRBV7-9	TRBJ2-7	.	TGTGCCAGCAGCTCCCCTATGGGGGATTACGAGCAGTACTTC	CASSSPMGDYEQYF
.	TRBV5-4	TRBJ1-2	.	TGTGCCAGCAGCGAGACAATGGGCTATGGCTACACCTTC	CASSETMGYGYTF
TRBD2	TRBV29-1	TRBJ2-7	.	TGCAGCGTCGAAAATTATACTAGGACTAGCCATTACGAGCAGTACTTC	CSVENYTRTSHYEQYF
.	TRBV27	TRBJ1-2	.	TGTGCCAGCAGTTTAATGGTTGGGGGATCCAACTATGGCTACACCTTC	CASSLMVGGSNYGYTF
TRBD1	TRBV7-2	TRBJ1-1	.	TGTGCCAGCAGCTTATTCCCCCGGGACAGGGCTTTCTTT	CASSLFPRDRAFF
.	TRBV4-2	TRBJ1-1	.	TGTGCCAGCAGCCAAGAGGGTCGGGCCCCTGAAGCTTTCTTT	CASSQEGRAPEAFF
.	TRBV25-1	TRBJ2-1	few	TGTGCCAGCAGTCCACCGCCTCACTACGAGCAGTTCTTC	CASSPPPHYEQFF
.	TRBV11-2	TRBJ2-1	.	TGTGCCAGCAGCTTTGGGGGAGGCGAGCAGTTCTTC	CASSFGGGEQFF
TRBD2	TRBV9	TRBJ2-7	few	TGTGCCAGCAGCCCCGGCGGGCTAGCGGGAGCTTACGAGCAGTACTTC	CASSPGGLAGAYEQYF
TRBD1	TRBV5-6	TRBJ1-2	.	TGTGCCAGCTCCGGGACAGGGGGCTATGGCTACACCTTC	CASSGTGGYGYTF
.	TRBV2	TRBJ2-5	.	TGTGCCAGCAGTGAAGCGCTAGGGGAGACCCAGTACTTC	CASSEALGETQYF
.	TRBV6-1	TRBJ2-3	few	TGTGCCAGCAGTGAAACCCTCACAGATACGCAGTATTTT	CASSETLTDTQYF